Each of the 15 T cell receptor beta chains below was sequenced from the same sample in a study of shared clonotypes between healthy human individuals. TCRdb's copy holds only in-frame clones and misses some; the assay was immunoSEQ multiplex PCR. The sample holds about 1.1 million clones; approximately 75% are singletons and the top ten take approximately 0.9%. The sequenced sample was memory CD4+ T cells from PBMCs. Subset defined: CD45RA-negative fraction. These receptor sequences come from a man between 18 and 29 years old in good health. Some clones in this sample may be carry-over from other donors' samples.

The chain links TRBV2 to TRBJ1-2; D is unclear. V lost 7 bases and J 6 bases, leaving 12 bases between the germline ends. Germline V gives CDR1 SNHLY, CDR2 FYNNEI. The CDR3 sequence is 12 residues long. The DNA for the CDR3 is TGTGCCAGCACCAAGGAGGAGGATGGCTACACCTTC. Translating it yields CASTKEEDGYTF. Full variable domain (outside the CDR3, taken from reference TRBV2 and TRBJ1-2): EPEVTQTPSHQVTQMGQEVILRCVPISNHLYFYWYRQILGQKVEFLVSFYNNEISEKSEIFDDQFSVERPDGSNFTLKIRSTKLEDSAMYFCASTKEEDGYTFGSGTRLTVV.

In the case of this clone: One base away lies a much larger clone, so this may be a sequencing read error. V gene TRBV7-3 combines with J gene TRBJ2-1; TRBD2 matches at 7 bases. The CDR3 consists of 15 residues. With 5 bases clipped from V and 0 bases from J, the junction kept 4 bases outside the gene matches. Germline V gene data show CDR1 as SGHTA and CDR2 as FQGTGA. The CDR3 sequence: CASSPGGVSYNEQFF. The DNA for the CDR3 is TGTGCCAGCAGCCCGGGGGGAGTCTCCTACAATGAGCAGTTCTTC.

As for this clone: In the same sample, other DNA sequences code for this CDR3. This sequence joins TRBV7-9 and TRBJ1-2; 8 positions match TRBD1. The germline V gene encodes CDR1 SEHNR and CDR2 FQNEAQ (reference sequence). CDR3 length: 14 amino acids. After removal of 4 bases from V and 4 bases from J, the junction contained 5 bases not matched to a gene. CDR3 amino acids: CASSSETGVYGYTF. CDR3 nucleotides: TGTGCCAGCAGCTCGGAGACAGGGGTCTATGGCTACACCTTC.

In regard to this clone: Other DNA sequences from this sample encode an identical CDR3 as well. V usage is TRBV5-1 and J usage is TRBJ1-1, with D hard to call. From germline, CDR1 is SGHRS and CDR2 YFSETQ. Trimming cost V 4 bases and J 1 base, with 8 bases left between them. The CDR3 has 13 amino acids. The CDR3 DNA sequence: TGCGCCAGCAGCCTAGAGGGGAACACTGAAGCTTTCTTT. As protein: CASSLEGNTEAFF.

The rearrangement joins TRBV5-6 to TRBJ2-7; D is perhaps TRBD1 or TRBD2 (5 bases each). Germline lookup yields CDR1 SGHDT and CDR2 YYEEEE. The CDR3 length is 13 residues. V shed 0 bases and J shed 7 bases, with 11 bases lying between them. This CDR3 reads CASSLAGHWEQYF. DNA for the CDR3: TGTGCCAGCAGCTTGGCGGGGCACTGGGAGCAGTACTTC.

V usage is TRBV10-3 and J usage is TRBJ2-2, with D perhaps matching TRBD1 or TRBD2 (5 bases each). Germline assignment: CDR1 ENHRY and CDR2 SYGVKD. Trimming cost V 9 bases and J 3 bases, with 11 bases left between them. The CDR3 totals 13 residues. In DNA, the CDR3 is TGTGCCATACGGGACCAGTACACCGGGGAGCTGTTTTTT. Its protein product is CAIRDQYTGELFF.

J is TRBJ2-1 and V is TRBV4-2; 8 nucleotides agree with TRBD2. The CDR3 consists of 22 residues. V shed 1 base and J 2 bases; nucleotides not matched to a gene: 22. The germline V gene encodes CDR1 LGHNA and CDR2 YNFKEQ. CDR3 amino acids: CASSQGVPRLASQVITYNEQFF. In DNA, the CDR3 is TGTGCCAGCAGCCAAGGGGTCCCCCGACTAGCGTCCCAAGTTATTACCTACAATGAGCAGTTCTTC.

Worth noting for this clone: Other DNA variants within this sample encode the same CDR3. CDR3 DNA: TGTGCCAGTAGTAGCAGACAGGGGGCCTATGGCTACACCTTC. This sequence encodes CASSSRQGAYGYTF. The rearrangement links TRBV19 to TRBJ1-2; 10 bases map to TRBD1. Germline CDR1 is LNHDA and CDR2 is SQIVND (reference sequence). The CDR3 consists of 14 residues. V shed 4 bases, J shed 4 bases, and the junction held 3 bases outside the gene matches.

This chain links TRBV5-1 with TRBJ2-1, with D perhaps matching TRBD1 (6 bases). This CDR3 has 15 residues. With 0 bases removed from V and 9 bases from J, the gap between germline ends came to 16 bases. CDR1 and CDR2 (germline): SGHRS, YFSETQ. The CDR3 is CASSLVAGARGEQFF. The CDR3 nucleotides read TGCGCCAGCAGCTTGGTAGCAGGGGCTAGAGGTGAGCAGTTCTTC.

The chain joins TRBV7-8 to TRBJ2-1; 12 bases align to TRBD2. V shed 1 base and J 5 bases; nucleotides not matched to a gene: 9. The V gene's germline CDR1 is SGHVS and CDR2 FQNEAQ. CDR3 length equals 18 residues. The CDR3 region is CASSLESPSGGGNNEQFF. The CDR3, as DNA: TGTGCCAGCAGCTTAGAGTCGCCTAGCGGGGGGGGGAACAATGAGCAGTTCTTC.

V usage is TRBV5-6 and J usage is TRBJ2-1; TRBD2 agrees at 7 bases. Germline V gene lookup returns CDR1 SGHDT and CDR2 YYEEEE. The CDR3 covers 16 residues. V shed 4 bases and J 4 bases; nucleotides not matched to a gene: 11. CDR3 region: CASSPFAGVSYNEQFF. CDR3 DNA: TGTGCCAGCAGCCCTTTTGCGGGAGTATCTTACAATGAGCAGTTCTTC.

This clone has just a few counts. The rearrangement uses TRBV11-2 and TRBJ2-7, with 8 positions matching TRBD1. Germline CDR1 reads SGHAT; CDR2 reads FQNNGV. The CDR3 loop spans 18 amino acids. Trimming took 1 base from V and 4 from J; bases not matched to a gene: 15. CDR3 residues: CASSLGLPDRGRLYEQYF. The CDR3 DNA reads TGTGCCAGCAGCTTAGGCCTCCCAGACAGGGGTCGGTTATACGAGCAGTACTTC. The full variable domain, completed using reference TRBV11-2 and TRBJ2-7, is EAGVAQSPRYKIIEKRQSVAFWCNPISGHATLYWYQQILGQGPKLLIQFQNNGVVDDSQLPKDRFSAERLKGVDSTLKIQPAKLEDSAVYLCASSLGLPDRGRLYEQYFGPGTRLTVT.

The rearrangement links TRBV11-3 to TRBJ2-2; D is unresolved. Trimming took off 1 base at V and 5 bases at J, with 8 bases between the two ends. CDR3 length equals 14 residues. CDR1 and CDR2 (germline): SGHNT, YENEEA. The CDR3 bases are TGTGCCAGCAGCTTAGTTTCCGGGACCGGGGAGCTGTTTTTT. Amino acids: CASSLVSGTGELFF.

The chain recombines TRBV28 with TRBJ1-3, with D possibly matching TRBD1 (6 bases). The V and J ends lost 10 bases and 1 base respectively, with 11 bases between them. The germline gives CDR1 MDHEN, CDR2 SYDVKM. The CDR3 totals 13 residues. CDR3 DNA: TGTGCCACCCTCACAGGGTCTGGAAACACCATATATTTT. Its translation is CATLTGSGNTIYF.

V usage is TRBV7-2 and J usage is TRBJ1-2; 9 nucleotides line up with TRBD1. This CDR3 contains 13 residues. The V and J ends lost 5 bases and 8 bases, in that order; junction bases with no gene match: 6. In germline, CDR1 is SGHTA, CDR2 FQGNSA. The CDR3 protein is CASSTRDRDGYTF. CDR3 DNA: TGTGCCAGCAGCACCCGGGACAGGGACGGCTACACCTTC. Full variable domain (missing parts from reference TRBV7-2 and TRBJ1-2): GAGVSQSPSNKVTEKGKDVELRCDPISGHTALYWYRQSLGQGLEFLIYFQGNSAPDKSGLPSDRFSAERTGGSVSTLTIQRTQQEDSAVYLCASSTRDRDGYTFGSGTRLTVV.